One and the same sample provided the 24 T cell receptor beta chains below, sequenced in a study of blood T cell repertoires in COVID-19. The table came from immunoSEQ multiplex PCR; TCRdb's copy has only in-frame clones and leaves some out. Found here are about 130,000 clones, 75% to 90% of them singletons; the top ten hold over 15%. The material sequenced was PBMCs or T cells enriched from blood (not recorded which). These receptors were collected from a man under 40 who had recovered from COVID-19.

The chain combines TRBV6-5 with TRBJ1-2, with 7 bases lining up with TRBD1. Per the germline V gene, CDR1 is MNHEY and CDR2 is SVGAGI. The CDR3 has 14 residues. The V and J ends lost 6 bases and 4 bases, in that order; junction bases with no gene match: 8. The chain's CDR3 is CASSPDRDLYGYTF. The CDR3 DNA follows: TGTGCCAGCAGCCCCGACAGGGACCTCTATGGCTACACCTTC.

This clone has a single count. Other DNA sequences within the sample encode an identical CDR3. The V gene is TRBV27, the J gene TRBJ2-2; 9 bases agree with TRBD1. V was pared by 6 bases and J by 4 bases, with 3 bases of the junction left unmatched. The CDR3 totals 14 residues. Germline V gene sequence: CDR1 MNHEY, CDR2 SMNVEV (reference sequence). The CDR3 here is CASRGTGSTGELFF. Here the CDR3 DNA reads TGTGCCAGCAGAGGGACAGGGAGCACCGGGGAGCTGTTTTTT.

The chain employs TRBV29-1 and TRBJ1-2, with 7 positions matching TRBD1. J was trimmed by 7 bases and V by 1 base; bases with no gene match: 9. The CDR3 runs to 14 residues. Germline values: CDR1 SQVTM, CDR2 ANQGSEA. The CDR3 spells CSVEVPGGEAGYTF. CDR3 DNA sequence: TGCAGCGTTGAAGTGCCAGGGGGAGAAGCTGGCTACACCTTC.

The V and J genes are TRBV27 and TRBJ2-3, with TRBD1 matching 11 bases. The CDR3 has 16 residues. Trimming at V came to 6 bases and at J to 3 bases, leaving 8 bases not matched to a gene. Germline CDR1 MNHEY, CDR2 SMNVEV (reference sequence). CDR3: CASRRRGQGATDTQYF. The DNA for the CDR3 is TGTGCCAGCAGACGCCGAGGACAGGGGGCTACAGATACGCAGTATTTT.

The chain has TRBV2 and TRBJ2-1; either TRBD1 or TRBD2 may fit D (5 bases each). The germline CDR1 and CDR2 sequences are SNHLY and FYNNEI. The CDR3 spans 14 residues. Trimming left V 4 bases short and J 5 bases short, with 12 bases between. As DNA, the CDR3 is TGTGCCAGCAGTGTAGCGAACAGGCACAATGAGCAGTTCTTC. It yields the protein CASSVANRHNEQFF.

This clone turned up a few times. This chain joins TRBV10-3 and TRBJ2-7, with a weak D call TRBD1 (5 bases). CDR1 is ENHRY and CDR2 is SYGVKD in the germline V gene. Trimming cost V 5 bases and J 3 bases, with 11 bases left between them. CDR3 length: 13 residues. The CDR3 protein is CAISPDSLYEQYV. The CDR3 DNA reads TGTGCCATCAGTCCAGACAGCCTCTACGAGCAGTACGTC.

The chain joins TRBV6-5 to TRBJ2-3; maybe TRBD2 (6 bases). CDR1 and CDR2 (germline): MNHEY, SVGAGI. CDR3 length: 16 amino acids. With 2 bases removed from V and 6 bases from J, the gap between germline ends came to 18 bases. The CDR3 sequence: CASSYSGGTVGDTQYF. The CDR3 bases are TGTGCCAGCAGTTACAGCGGCGGGACGGTGGGCGATACGCAGTATTTT.

Only one count was recorded for this clone. The chain joins TRBV29-1 to TRBJ2-3; TRBD2 aligns across 13 bases. The germline V gene has CDR1 SQVTM and CDR2 ANQGSEA. The CDR3 has 13 residues. V lost 6 bases and J lost 4; bases outside the gene matches: 1. CDR3 region: CSVGLAGADTQYF. The CDR3 DNA reads TGCAGCGTAGGACTAGCGGGAGCAGATACGCAGTATTTT.

The chain has TRBV27 and TRBJ2-6, with D possibly TRBD1 on 6 matching bases. V lost 6 bases, J lost 2 bases, and 17 bases lay in between. From germline, CDR1 is MNHEY and CDR2 SMNVEV (reference sequence). This CDR3 contains 17 residues. DNA for the CDR3: TGTGCCAGCAGAATCGCCTCAGGGGTCACTGGGGCCAACGTCCTGACTTTC. This gives the protein CASRIASGVTGANVLTF.

This clone appeared a few times. The genes are TRBV7-9 and TRBJ1-1, with TRBD1 as a possible D gene (5 bases). Deletions cut 6 bases from V and 4 bases from J, with 21 bases between. The CDR3 runs to 16 residues. Per germline, CDR1 SEHNR and CDR2 FQNEAQ (reference sequence). In DNA, the CDR3 is TGTGCCAGCAGGCCCCGGGGGGACCGAGCTGGCACTGAAGCTTTCTTT. This translates into CASRPRGDRAGTEAFF.

The rearrangement links TRBV3-1 (or the pseudogene TRBV3-2) to TRBJ2-6; TRBD1 is a possible D gene (5 bases). V lost 3 bases and J 0 bases, leaving 9 bases between the germline ends. There are 16 residues in the CDR3. Per germline, CDR1 LGHDT and CDR2 YNNKEL (reference sequence). This CDR3 is CASSQGTGSGANVLTF. DNA for the CDR3: TGTGCCAGCAGCCAGGGCACAGGCTCTGGGGCCAACGTCCTGACTTTC.

The chain joins TRBV30 to TRBJ2-1, with 7 bases matching TRBD1. The CDR3 is 15 residues long. Looked up from germline, CDR1 is GTSNPN and CDR2 is SVGIG (reference sequence). The J segment lost 0 bases and the V segment lost 1 base, leaving 3 bases of the junction unmatched. The CDR3 sequence is CAWSGRDSSYNEQFF. CDR3 nucleotide sequence: TGTGCCTGGAGTGGCCGGGACAGCTCCTACAATGAGCAGTTCTTC.

The chain recombines TRBV30 with TRBJ1-2; 8 nucleotides agree with TRBD1. Germline loops: CDR1 GTSNPN, CDR2 SVGIG (reference sequence). After removal of 0 bases from V and 4 bases from J, the junction contained 13 bases not matched to a gene. This CDR3 is 17 amino acids long. The CDR3 loop is CAWSVPGQGRGLYGYTF. The CDR3 nucleotides read TGTGCCTGGAGTGTACCCGGACAGGGAAGGGGACTCTATGGCTACACCTTC.

This clone was observed a few times. Other DNA sequences in this specimen translate into the identical CDR3. This sequence joins TRBV19 and TRBJ1-1, with D possibly being TRBD1 (5 bases). The V and J ends lost 6 bases and 1 base respectively, with 9 bases between them. This CDR3 region has 13 residues. Germline V gene lookup returns CDR1 LNHDA and CDR2 SQIVND (reference sequence). DNA of the CDR3: TGTGCCAGTAGCCCCGGGGGGAACACTGAAGCTTTCTTT. The encoded protein is CASSPGGNTEAFF.

This chain uses TRBV18 with TRBJ2-7, with 11 bases matching TRBD2. V lost 2 bases, J lost 6 bases, and 3 bases stayed unmatched. In germline, CDR1 is KGHSH, CDR2 LQKENI. The CDR3 is 14 amino acids. CDR3 in DNA: TGTGCCAGCTCACCAACTAGCGGGAGCACCGAGCAGTACTTC. Its protein is CASSPTSGSTEQYF.

V is TRBV5-1 and J is TRBJ2-7; D perhaps matches TRBD1 (6 bases). This CDR3 spans 16 amino acids. CDR1 and CDR2 (germline): SGHRS, YFSETQ. V was shortened by 5 bases and J by 3 bases, with 21 bases between the two germline ends. The CDR3 bases are TGCGCCAGCAGGGAAACAGGGTCCCCCGGCGACTACGAGCAGTACTTC. Its translation is CASRETGSPGDYEQYF.

This chain joins TRBV2 and TRBJ1-4; D might be TRBD1 (6 bases). The CDR3 extends over 12 amino acids. Trimming pared 8 bases from V and 8 bases from J, leaving 12 bases between. Germline V lookup: CDR1 SNHLY, CDR2 FYNNEI. CDR3 protein: CASHRVTEKLFF. For the CDR3, the DNA is TGTGCCAGCCACAGGGTTACCGAAAAACTGTTTTTT.

The V call is TRBV7-3, the J call TRBJ2-1; the match to TRBD2 covers 9 bases. CDR1 SGHTA and CDR2 FQGTGA come from the germline V gene. Trimming at V came to 2 bases and at J to 10 bases, leaving 12 bases not matched to a gene. This CDR3 spans 16 amino acids. In DNA form, the CDR3 reads TGTGCCAGCAGCTTAGGTCTAGCGGGACTCAGGGGGGAGCAGTTCTTC. It codes for CASSLGLAGLRGEQFF.

This clone was observed a single time. V gene TRBV6-5 combines with J gene TRBJ1-2; possible D gene TRBD1, 6 bases. The CDR3 spans 15 residues. V lost 0 bases, J lost 1 base, and 9 bases lay in between. CDR1 and CDR2 from the germline V gene are MNHEY and SVGAGI. CDR3 region: CASSYSPGDNYGYTF. The CDR3 nucleotides are TGTGCCAGCAGTTACTCGCCAGGGGATAACTATGGCTACACCTTC.

This sequence joins TRBV18 and TRBJ2-1; D possibly corresponds to TRBD2 (5 bases). CDR3 size: 14 residues. Germline V gene lookup returns CDR1 KGHSH and CDR2 LQKENI. The germline V and J ends were trimmed by 5 bases and 8 bases, with 16 bases remaining between them. CDR3 bases: TGTGCCAGCTCAAGGCTAGGGAGAACAGATGAGCAGTTCTTC. As protein: CASSRLGRTDEQFF. Full variable domain (rest looked up from reference TRBV18 and TRBJ2-1): NAGVMQNPRHLVRRRGQEARLRCSPMKGHSHVYWYRQLPEEGLKFMVYLQKENIIDESGMPKERFSAEFPKEGPSILRIQQVVRGDSAAYFCASSRLGRTDEQFFGPGTRLTVL.

The chain employs TRBV6-1 and TRBJ1-6, with 7 nucleotides matching TRBD1. Losses at the gene ends were 6 bases for V and 9 bases for J; bases not matched to a gene: 14. Germline V gives CDR1 MNHNS, CDR2 SASEGT. The CDR3 contains 16 residues. CDR3 in DNA: TGTGCCAGCAGCGAATCATCACACGGGACAGCTTCACCCCTCCACTTT. As protein: CASSESSHGTASPLHF.

V gene TRBV11-3 combines with J gene TRBJ1-4, with D unresolved. The length of the CDR3 is 15 residues. Trimming shortened V by 0 bases and J by 4 bases, and 9 bases separated the two germline ends. Germline loops: CDR1 SGHNT, CDR2 YENEEA. The CDR3 bases are TGTGCCAGCAGCTTAGATCCGATAGATAATGAAAAACTGTTTTTT. Its protein is CASSLDPIDNEKLFF.

The chain is built from TRBV11-3 and TRBJ2-3; 12 bases align to TRBD2. Germline V gene sequence: CDR1 SGHNT, CDR2 YENEEA. The V gene end was trimmed by 1 base and the J gene end by 2 bases; junction bases not matched to a gene: 10. CDR3 size: 19 residues. The CDR3 loop is CASSLVPPGLAGTTDTQYF. DNA for the CDR3: TGTGCCAGCAGCTTAGTACCCCCCGGACTAGCGGGGACCACAGATACGCAGTATTTT.

This chain links TRBV27 with TRBJ1-1, with D tentatively TRBD1 (6 bases). The CDR3 runs to 13 residues. Germline V lookup: CDR1 MNHEY, CDR2 SMNVEV (reference sequence). V was cut by 8 bases and J by 1 base, with 11 bases left in between. Here the CDR3 DNA reads TGTGCCAGCGGGGGCAGATCGAACACTGAAGCTTTCTTT. It codes for CASGGRSNTEAFF.